These 22 T cell receptor beta chains were sequenced from one sample in a study of T cell changes during pregnancy in multiple sclerosis. Using immunoSEQ multiplex PCR, the repertoire was profiled, and TCRdb retains in-frame clones only, with some absent. Of 50,000 to 65,000 clones listed, 90% are singletons. The input for sequencing was peripheral blood, taken in the first trimester of pregnancy. The receptors were gathered from a female donor in good health, enrolled as a control in a pregnancy study.

Judged by abundance, this clone is medium-sized (0.01 to 0.1%). The chain combines TRBV28 with TRBJ1-5, with 12 bases that match TRBD1. CDR1 is MDHEN and CDR2 is SYDVKM in the germline V gene. The CDR3 covers 18 residues. V was clipped by 2 bases and J by 7 bases; unmatched bases: 12. The chain's CDR3 is CASSLELGTGGYIQPQHF. CDR3 bases: TGTGCCAGCAGTTTAGAACTTGGGACAGGGGGCTATATCCAGCCCCAGCATTTT.

The chain employs TRBV6-1 and TRBJ1-2, with TRBD1 identical over 9 bases. The V gene end was trimmed by 5 bases and the J gene end by 8 bases; junction bases not matched to a gene: 12. Per germline, CDR1 MNHNS and CDR2 SASEGT. The CDR3 sequence is 15 residues long. This CDR3 reads CASSPDEQGARGYTF. The CDR3 nucleotides read TGTGCCAGCAGTCCAGATGAACAGGGGGCGCGCGGCTACACCTTC.

This rearrangement joins TRBV7-9 to TRBJ1-2; D is perhaps TRBD1 (6 bases). V lost 2 bases, J lost 1 base, and 14 bases lay in between. The CDR3 covers 16 residues. Germline-derived CDR1 and CDR2 are SEHNR and FQNEAQ (reference sequence). The CDR3 loop reads CASSLPYRDVNYGYTF. CDR3 nucleotide sequence: TGTGCCAGCAGCTTACCTTACAGGGATGTTAACTATGGCTACACCTTC.

The chain couples TRBV5-6 to TRBJ2-3; the match to TRBD2 covers 7 bases. Trimming removed 0 bases from V and 12 bases from J; junction bases left unmatched: 10. The germline V gene has CDR1 SGHDT and CDR2 YYEEEE. The CDR3 has 14 residues. The CDR3 sequence is CASSLATSAGTQYF. CDR3 DNA: TGTGCCAGCAGCTTGGCTACTAGCGCTGGGACCCAGTATTTT.

The chain uses TRBV7-9 and TRBJ2-2, with D perhaps TRBD2 (5 bases). There are 15 residues in the CDR3. Trimming removed 5 bases at V and 4 bases at J, with 14 bases between. Germline V gene lookup returns CDR1 SEHNR and CDR2 FQNEAQ (reference sequence). CDR3 nucleotides: TGTGCCAGCAGCCTTAGAGGGATCAGCACCGGGGAGCTGTTTTTT. Translating it yields CASSLRGISTGELFF.

The chain employs TRBV7-8 and TRBJ2-5; D is possibly TRBD2 (5 bases). The CDR3 loop spans 14 amino acids. Trimming took off 5 bases at V and 5 bases at J, with 15 bases between the two ends. Germline loops: CDR1 SGHVS, CDR2 FQNEAQ. CDR3 amino acids: CASSPERYGETQYF. CDR3 DNA: TGTGCCAGCAGCCCGGAGCGGTACGGGGAGACCCAGTACTTC. Full variable domain (rest looked up from reference TRBV7-8 and TRBJ2-5): GAGVSQSPRYKVAKRGQDVALRCDPISGHVSLFWYQQALGQGPEFLTYFQNEAQLDKSGLPSDRFFAERPEGSVSTLKIQRTQQEDSAVYLCASSPERYGETQYFGPGTRLLVL.

About this clone: A read error may produce the germline difference seen at one junction end. CDR3 residues: CASNSFKDPGTRWF. In DNA, the CDR3 is TGTGCCAGCAACTCTTTCAAGGACCCCGGGACTAGATGGTTC. The chain is built from TRBV27 and TRBJ2-7; 8 bases map to TRBD2. In germline, CDR1 is MNHEY, CDR2 SMNVEV (reference sequence). This CDR3 contains 14 residues.

Here the CDR3 DNA reads TGTGCCAGCTCACCCCGGACAGACCTCAATGAGCAGTTCTTC. Amino acids: CASSPRTDLNEQFF. The V gene is TRBV18, the J gene TRBJ2-1; D might be TRBD1 (6 bases). The CDR3 covers 14 residues. V gave up 3 bases and J gave up 6 bases, with 12 bases separating them. Germline V gene lookup returns CDR1 KGHSH and CDR2 LQKENI.

The rearrangement links TRBV6-5 to TRBJ2-5; D possibly corresponds to TRBD1 (6 bases). Trimming removed 2 bases at V and 5 bases at J, with 12 bases between. Germline assignment: CDR1 MNHEY and CDR2 SVGAGI. The length of the CDR3 is 14 residues. CDR3 DNA sequence: TGTGCCAGCAGTTACACGGCAGGGGTGGAGACCCAGTACTTC. Protein: CASSYTAGVETQYF.

The V gene is TRBV28, the J gene TRBJ2-1, with D hard to call. CDR3 length: 12 amino acids. Trimming removed 4 bases from V and 8 bases from J, with 9 bases in between. Looked up from germline, CDR1 is MDHEN and CDR2 is SYDVKM. The DNA of the CDR3 is TGTGCCAGCAGTTACCTAAACTATGAGCAGTTCTTC. This translates into CASSYLNYEQFF.

The chain employs TRBV7-2 and TRBJ2-3, with 9 bases fitting TRBD2. This CDR3 has 15 residues. In germline, CDR1 is SGHTA, CDR2 FQGNSA. Germline trimming cut 5 bases from V and 1 base from J; bases unmatched to any gene: 4. The CDR3 spells CASSRGGRGTDTQYF. The DNA for the CDR3 is TGTGCCAGCAGCCGGGGCGGGAGGGGCACAGATACGCAGTATTTT.

The V call is TRBV28, the J call TRBJ2-1; 8 nucleotides line up with TRBD1. CDR3 length: 16 residues. The germline gives CDR1 MDHEN, CDR2 SYDVKM. V trimming: 10 bases; J trimming: 3 bases; junction bases outside the gene matches: 14. The CDR3 loop reads CATSDRGRGFYNEQFF. CDR3 DNA sequence: TGTGCCACCAGCGACAGGGGAAGGGGATTCTACAATGAGCAGTTCTTC.

The CDR3 loop reads CASGLSDFSNYGYTF. The CDR3 DNA sequence: TGTGCTAGTGGTTTGTCGGACTTCTCGAACTATGGCTACACCTTC. The V and J genes are TRBV12-5 and TRBJ1-2, with D unresolved. There are 15 residues in the CDR3. V was cut by 2 bases and J by 2 bases, with 12 bases left in between. Germline V lookup: CDR1 LGHNT, CDR2 FRNRAP. The full variable domain, completed using reference TRBV12-5 and TRBJ1-2, is DARVTQTPRHKVTEMGQEVTMRCQPILGHNTVFWYRQTMMQGLELLAYFRNRAPLDDSGMPKDRFSAEMPDATLATLKIQPSEPRDSAVYFCASGLSDFSNYGYTFGSGTRLTVV.

The gene calls are TRBV6-6 and TRBJ1-3, with D possibly TRBD1 on 5 matching bases. Germline V CDR1 and CDR2: MNHNY, SVGAGI (reference sequence). Trimming took 7 bases from V and 3 from J, leaving 13 bases between them. The CDR3 has 14 amino acids. The CDR3 protein is CASTPGGYGNTIYF. In DNA, the CDR3 is TGTGCCAGCACACCGGGGGGTTATGGAAACACCATATATTTT.

For the CDR3, the DNA is TGTGCCAGCAGCTCGAACTTAGGGACAGGGAAGATCGAGCAGTACTTC. It translates to CASSSNLGTGKIEQYF. The V gene is TRBV19, the J gene TRBJ2-7; TRBD1 aligns across 9 bases. CDR3 length: 16 amino acids. J lost 6 bases, V lost 9 bases, and 18 bases had no gene match. CDR1 and CDR2 (germline): LNHDA, SQIVND (reference sequence).

Concerning this clone itself: Compared with germline, one end of the junction differs, possibly owing to a read error. Written as DNA, the CDR3 is TGTGCTAGCAGCCCATTTTCAGGGGAGTTGCACACCGGGGAGCTGTTTTTT. This encodes CASSPFSGELHTGELFF. The V call is TRBV7-7, the J call TRBJ2-2, with D possibly being TRBD1 (6 bases). CDR1 is SSHAT, CDR2 FNYEAQ, per germline (reference sequence). The CDR3 extends over 17 amino acids.

CDR3 DNA sequence: TGTGCTAGTGGTTTGATCCCAGGCCGAGCTTTCTTT. Translated, it gives CASGLIPGRAFF. This chain joins TRBV12-5 and TRBJ1-1, with D uncertain. The V end lost 2 bases, the J end lost 10 bases, and 11 bases lay between the germline ends. Germline CDR1 LGHNT, CDR2 FRNRAP. This CDR3 is 12 amino acids long.

This clone has only a few counts. The chain employs TRBV19 and TRBJ1-1; TRBD1 agrees at 12 bases. Trimming removed 4 bases from V and 4 bases from J; junction bases left unmatched: 4. The germline V gene has CDR1 LNHDA and CDR2 SQIVND (reference sequence). The CDR3 is 15 residues long. The CDR3 is CASSRDRGHVTEAFF. DNA for the CDR3: TGTGCCAGTAGTAGGGACAGGGGGCATGTCACTGAAGCTTTCTTT. Full variable domain (remainder filled in from reference TRBV19 and TRBJ1-1): DGGITQSPKYLFRKEGQNVTLSCEQNLNHDAMYWYRQDPGQGLRLIYYSQIVNDFQKGDIAEGYSVSREKKESFPLTVTSAQKNPTAFYLCASSRDRGHVTEAFFGQGTRLTVV.

This sequence joins TRBV9 and TRBJ2-5, with a weak D call TRBD1 (7 bases). The ends were cut back, 6 bases at V and 0 bases at J, with 15 bases in the middle. The CDR3 is 15 residues long. CDR1 is SGDLS, CDR2 YYNGEE, per germline. The CDR3 bases are TGTGCCAGCACCCTGGAGGGGACAGACCAAGAGACCCAGTACTTC. This encodes CASTLEGTDQETQYF.

The chain has TRBV6-1 and TRBJ2-5; D perhaps matches TRBD2 (6 bases). V was pared by 6 bases and J by 4 bases, with 15 bases between. The length of the CDR3 is 14 residues. The V gene's germline CDR1 is MNHNS and CDR2 SASEGT. The CDR3 region has the DNA TGTGCCAGCAGCCCTATTCTGGGGGGAGAGACCCAGTACTTC. Its protein is CASSPILGGETQYF.

The CDR3 sequence: CASSPSGGVDTQYF. In DNA form, the CDR3 reads TGTGCCAGTAGTCCCAGCGGGGGGGTAGATACGCAGTATTTT. V usage is TRBV19 and J usage is TRBJ2-3, with TRBD2 matching 10 bases. This CDR3 contains 14 residues. Per germline, CDR1 LNHDA and CDR2 SQIVND (reference sequence). Trimming cost V 5 bases and J 5 bases; bases outside gene matches: 4.

The chain is built from TRBV2 and TRBJ1-2; 8 nucleotides line up with TRBD1. With 7 bases clipped from V and 8 bases from J, the junction kept 15 bases outside the gene matches. Per germline, CDR1 SNHLY and CDR2 FYNNEI. The CDR3 totals 15 residues. CDR3 loop: CASTEGQGAFSGYTF. CDR3 sequence (DNA): TGTGCCAGCACCGAAGGTCAGGGGGCTTTTAGCGGCTACACCTTC.